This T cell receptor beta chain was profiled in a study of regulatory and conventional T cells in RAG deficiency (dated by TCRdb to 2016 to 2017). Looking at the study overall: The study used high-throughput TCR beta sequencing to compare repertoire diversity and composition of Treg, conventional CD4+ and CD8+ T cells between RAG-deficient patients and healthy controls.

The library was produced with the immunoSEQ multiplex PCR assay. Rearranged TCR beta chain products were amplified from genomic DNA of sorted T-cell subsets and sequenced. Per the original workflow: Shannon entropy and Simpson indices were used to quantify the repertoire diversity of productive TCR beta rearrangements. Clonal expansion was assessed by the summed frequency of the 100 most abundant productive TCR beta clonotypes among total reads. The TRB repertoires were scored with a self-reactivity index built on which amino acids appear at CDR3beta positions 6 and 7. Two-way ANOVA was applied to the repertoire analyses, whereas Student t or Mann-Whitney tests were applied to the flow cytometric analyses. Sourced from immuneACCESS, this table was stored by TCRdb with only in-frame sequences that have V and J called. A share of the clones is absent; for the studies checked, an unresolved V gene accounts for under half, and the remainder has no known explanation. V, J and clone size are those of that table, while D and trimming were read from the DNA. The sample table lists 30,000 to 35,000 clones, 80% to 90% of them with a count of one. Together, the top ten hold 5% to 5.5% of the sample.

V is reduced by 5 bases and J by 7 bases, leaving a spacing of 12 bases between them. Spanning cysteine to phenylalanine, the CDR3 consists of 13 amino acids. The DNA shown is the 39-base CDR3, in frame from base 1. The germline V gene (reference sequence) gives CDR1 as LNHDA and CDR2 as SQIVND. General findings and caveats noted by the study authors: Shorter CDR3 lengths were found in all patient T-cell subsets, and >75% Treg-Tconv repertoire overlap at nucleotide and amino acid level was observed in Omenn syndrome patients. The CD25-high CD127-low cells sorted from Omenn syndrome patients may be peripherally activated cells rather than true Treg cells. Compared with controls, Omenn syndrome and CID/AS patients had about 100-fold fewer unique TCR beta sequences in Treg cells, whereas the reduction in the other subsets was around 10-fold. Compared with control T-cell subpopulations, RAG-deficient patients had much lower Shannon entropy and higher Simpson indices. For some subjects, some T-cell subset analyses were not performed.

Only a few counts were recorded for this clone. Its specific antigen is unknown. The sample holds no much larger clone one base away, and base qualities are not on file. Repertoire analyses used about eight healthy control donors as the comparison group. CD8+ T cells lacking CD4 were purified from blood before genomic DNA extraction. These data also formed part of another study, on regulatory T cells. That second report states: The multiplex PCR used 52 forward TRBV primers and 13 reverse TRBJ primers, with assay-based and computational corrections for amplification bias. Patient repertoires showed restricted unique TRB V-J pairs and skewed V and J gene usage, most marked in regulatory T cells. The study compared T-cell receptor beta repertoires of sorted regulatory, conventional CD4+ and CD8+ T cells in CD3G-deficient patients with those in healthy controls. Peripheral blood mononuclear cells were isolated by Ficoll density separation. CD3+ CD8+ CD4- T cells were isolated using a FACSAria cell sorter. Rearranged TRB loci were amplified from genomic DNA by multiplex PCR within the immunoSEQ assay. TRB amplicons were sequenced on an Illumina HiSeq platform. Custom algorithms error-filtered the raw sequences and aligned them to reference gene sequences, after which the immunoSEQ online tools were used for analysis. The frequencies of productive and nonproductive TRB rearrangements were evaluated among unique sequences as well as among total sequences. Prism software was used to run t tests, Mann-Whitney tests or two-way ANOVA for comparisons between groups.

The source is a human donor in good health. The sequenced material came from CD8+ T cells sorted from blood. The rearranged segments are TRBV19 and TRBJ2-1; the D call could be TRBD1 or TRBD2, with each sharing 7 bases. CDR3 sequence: CASSFRGGNEQFF. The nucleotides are TGTGCCAGTAGTTTCAGGGGGGGTAATGAGCAGTTCTTC.